Below, 19 T cell receptor beta chains from the same sample are listed, as sequenced in a study of blood T cell repertoires in COVID-19. Using immunoSEQ multiplex PCR, the repertoire was profiled, and TCRdb retains in-frame clones only, with some absent. The top ten clones hold 2.5% to 3.5% of a sample with roughly 260,000 clones, roughly 84% of them seen once. Specimen: peripheral blood. The receptors here all came from a young woman with acute or convalescent COVID-19.

Details on this clone: This sample also contains other DNA sequences that code for the same CDR3. The rearrangement uses TRBV3-1 (or the pseudogene TRBV3-2) and TRBJ1-5; D is ambiguous. V dropped 1 base and J dropped 3 bases, with 10 bases sitting between them. This CDR3 contains 15 residues. Looked up from germline, CDR1 is LGHDT and CDR2 is YNNKEL (reference sequence). The CDR3 DNA reads as TGTGCCAGCAGCCAAGGTGGAGGTAACAATCAGCCCCAGCATTTT. Encoded protein: CASSQGGGNNQPQHF.

Here the CDR3 DNA reads TGCAGCGTCGCCGGGACAGGGACCTACAATGAGCAGTTCTTC. Protein product: CSVAGTGTYNEQFF. This chain joins TRBV29-1 and TRBJ2-1; TRBD1 matches 9 bases. V was pared by 6 bases and J by 2 bases, with 5 bases of the junction left unmatched. Germline V gives CDR1 SQVTM, CDR2 ANQGSEA. The CDR3 is made up of 14 amino acids.

The chain combines TRBV4-2 with TRBJ1-5, with 8 bases aligning to TRBD1. Germline V gene data show CDR1 as LGHNA and CDR2 as YNFKEQ. The CDR3 consists of 15 residues. J lost 9 bases, V lost 0 bases, and 7 bases had no gene match. The DNA of the CDR3 is TGTGCCAGCAGCCAAGAAGCGGACAGGGAAGGGCCCCAGCATTTT. It specifies CASSQEADREGPQHF.

This clone was picked up a small number of times. The chain couples TRBV3-1 (or the pseudogene TRBV3-2) to TRBJ2-2; 10 bases are shared with TRBD2. Germline CDR1 and CDR2: LGHDT and YNNKEL (reference sequence). V gave up 7 bases and J gave up 2 bases; unmatched junction bases: 7. This CDR3 spans 16 amino acids. CDR3 coding DNA: TGTGCCAGCACCCCAAGCGGGAGGGGAAACACCGGGGAGCTGTTTTTT. Residues: CASTPSGRGNTGELFF.

This clone was seen only a few times. Here the CDR3 DNA reads TGTGCCAGTAGTATAGGGGCCTCTGGAAACACCATATATTTT. Amino acid sequence: CASSIGASGNTIYF. This chain connects TRBV19 to TRBJ1-3; D gene ambiguous. The V gene lost 1 base and the J gene lost 0 bases, with 4 bases spanning the gap. This CDR3 region has 14 residues. Germline CDR1 and CDR2: LNHDA and SQIVND (reference sequence).

The chain employs TRBV11-1 and TRBJ2-5; 7 nucleotides agree with TRBD1. Per the germline V gene, CDR1 is SGHAT and CDR2 is FQDESV (reference sequence). The CDR3 totals 16 residues. The V and J ends lost 5 bases and 3 bases, in that order; junction bases with no gene match: 12. The CDR3 here is CASSPTTGWSKETQYF. The DNA of the CDR3 is TGTGCCAGCAGCCCTACGACAGGGTGGTCCAAAGAGACCCAGTACTTC.

The chain has TRBV6-6 and TRBJ1-4, with TRBD1 matching over 7 bases. J lost 8 bases, V lost 5 bases, and 20 bases had no gene match. The CDR3 is 18 residues long. The germline CDR1 and CDR2 sequences are MNHNY and SVGAGI (reference sequence). The CDR3 is CASSRPLGSTGRWEKLFF. DNA of the CDR3: TGTGCCAGCAGTCGACCCCTGGGCTCGACAGGGAGGTGGGAAAAACTGTTTTTT.

In its sample, this clone was seen a few times. This sequence joins TRBV7-2 and TRBJ1-5; the match to TRBD1 covers 12 bases. The ends lost 5 bases at V and 6 bases at J; junction bases unmatched: 5. The CDR3 covers 15 residues. In germline, CDR1 is SGHTA, CDR2 FQGNSA. The CDR3 sequence: CASSRGQGAGQPQHF. The CDR3, as DNA: TGTGCCAGCAGCCGGGGACAGGGGGCTGGTCAGCCCCAGCATTTT. Variable domain in full (rest from reference TRBV7-2 and TRBJ1-5): GAGVSQSPSNKVTEKGKDVELRCDPISGHTALYWYRQSLGQGLEFLIYFQGNSAPDKSGLPSDRFSAERTGGSVSTLTIQRTQQEDSAVYLCASSRGQGAGQPQHFGDGTRLSIL.

The chain combines TRBV21-1 with TRBJ1-2; the table's TRBD1 call for D was not verified on the DNA. TRBV21-1 has pseudogene status. This CDR3 is built from 14 residues. Here the CDR3 reads CASSKDGAVYGYTF. DNA for the CDR3: TGTGCCAGCAGCAAAGATGGGGCGGTCTATGGCTACACCTTC.

This clone was recorded once. The chain links TRBV30 to TRBJ2-7; D possibly corresponds to TRBD2 (5 bases). This CDR3 has 13 residues. Germline CDR1 and CDR2: GTSNPN and SVGIG (reference sequence). V lost 4 bases and J 4 bases, leaving 14 bases between the germline ends. For the CDR3, the DNA is TGTGCCTGGAATCGGGGAGATGGGTACGAGCAGTACTTC. Its translation is CAWNRGDGYEQYF. The whole variable domain, remainder taken from reference TRBV30 and TRBJ2-7, is SQTIHQWPATLVQPVGSPLSLECTVEGTSNPNLYWYRQAAGRGLQLLFYSVGIGQISSEVPQNLSASRPQDRQFILSSKKLLLSDSGFYLCAWNRGDGYEQYFGPGTRLTVT.

The V call is TRBV3-1 (or the pseudogene TRBV3-2), the J call TRBJ2-1, with TRBD2 identical over 14 bases. The CDR3 is 14 residues long. J gave up 10 bases and V 10 bases, and 9 bases lay outside the gene matches. The germline gives CDR1 LGHDT, CDR2 YNNKEL (reference sequence). DNA of the CDR3: TGTGCCACCAAACAAGGGACTAGCGGGAGCGAGCAGTTCTTC. Protein: CATKQGTSGSEQFF.

As for this clone: At one of its ends the junction is not consistent with the germline gene, which may arise from a read error. This chain connects TRBV7-7 to TRBJ2-5, with 12 bases matching TRBD1. The CDR3 totals 15 residues. Germline loops: CDR1 SSHAT, CDR2 FNYEAQ (reference sequence). In DNA, the CDR3 is TGTGCTAGCAGTCCGGGACAGGGGGCCGGGGAGACCCAGTACTTC. Protein sequence: CASSPGQGAGETQYF.

V is TRBV7-2 and J is TRBJ2-1, with TRBD1 matching 7 bases. CDR3 length: 16 amino acids. The J segment lost 0 bases and the V segment lost 3 bases, leaving 5 bases of the junction unmatched. CDR1 SGHTA and CDR2 FQGNSA come from the germline V gene. Written as DNA, the CDR3 is TGTGCCAGCAGCTTGTCCAGGGGGACCTCCTACAATGAGCAGTTCTTC. As protein: CASSLSRGTSYNEQFF.

The chain has TRBV2 and TRBJ1-2; D gene unclear. The V end lost 8 bases, the J end lost 6 bases, and 19 bases lay between the germline ends. The CDR3 loop spans 14 amino acids. The germline CDR1 and CDR2 sequences are SNHLY and FYNNEI. The CDR3 DNA sequence: TGTGCCAGCCGGCGGGCGGAGGGTCAGGATGGCTACACCTTC. Translating it yields CASRRAEGQDGYTF.

V and J are TRBV11-3 and TRBJ2-2; D is unclear. Germline V lookup: CDR1 SGHNT, CDR2 YENEEA. This CDR3 has 13 residues. Trimming took 5 bases from V and 6 from J, leaving 10 bases between them. The CDR3 DNA reads TGTGCCAGCAGCGATAGATACTCCGGGGAGCTGTTTTTT. Protein product: CASSDRYSGELFF.

The chain's CDR3 is CASSQEYNSYYEQYF. The CDR3 nucleotides read TGCGCCAGCAGCCAAGAGTATAACTCGTACTACGAGCAGTACTTC. V is TRBV4-1 and J is TRBJ2-7; D uncertain. The germline CDR1 and CDR2 sequences are MGHRA and YSYEKL. The V gene lost 0 bases and the J gene lost 3 bases, with 12 bases spanning the gap. This CDR3 has 15 residues.

The chain combines TRBV28 with TRBJ1-5; D gene unclear. The CDR3 extends over 11 amino acids. The germline V and J ends were trimmed by 6 bases and 4 bases, with 4 bases remaining between them. Looked up from germline, CDR1 is MDHEN and CDR2 is SYDVKM. CDR3 loop: CASRSNQPQHF. The DNA for the CDR3 is TGTGCCAGCAGGTCTAATCAGCCCCAGCATTTT.

V is TRBV28 and J is TRBJ1-6; 7 nucleotides line up with TRBD1. After removal of 3 bases from V and 0 bases from J, the junction contained 2 bases not matched to a gene. Germline V gene data show CDR1 as MDHEN and CDR2 as SYDVKM. This CDR3 has 16 amino acids. In DNA, the CDR3 is TGTGCCAGCAGTTTGGACAGGAACTCCTATAATTCACCCCTCCACTTT. This gives the protein CASSLDRNSYNSPLHF.

Only a few counts were recorded for this clone. The chain links TRBV12-3 or TRBV12-4 to TRBJ1-1; tentative D call: TRBD1 (5 bases). The CDR3 has 12 amino acids. The V and J ends lost 6 bases and 11 bases respectively, with 16 bases between them. CDR3: CASSLDRTYAFF. DNA for the CDR3: TGTGCCAGCAGCCTCGACAGAACCTACGCTTTCTTT.